This T cell receptor (beta chain) was recovered during a study of regulatory T cells in long-lasting Graves disease. This clonotype showed up just a few times. The antigen is unknown. Arm-PCR of CDR3 regions and iRepertoire HTBI primers were used to build TCR beta libraries. One entry per CDR3 protein, called by TCRdb with MiXCR from the multiplex PCR reads. Of 300,000 or so distinct CDR3 sequences detected, less than 20% appear once; the ten largest clones hold less than 35%. V was shortened by 5 bases and J by 2 bases, with 17 bases between the two germline ends. The CDR3 extends over 15 amino acids. Germline V gene data show CDR1 as SGHDT and CDR2 as YYEEEE. Broader study findings: Persistent disease samples used TRBV28, TRBJ1-2 and TRBJ2-5 preferentially.

Documented time point: persistent/refractory GD, antithyroid drugs over 5 years with positive TRAb. Scientists built the TCR library using RNA that was extracted from PBMCs. The source was peripheral blood mononuclear cells (PBMCs), collected when the disease was refractory, from a patient treated with antithyroid drugs. This chain uses TRBV5-6 with TRBJ2-7; D call uncertain. The TCR originated in a female donor with Graves disease. CDR3 coding DNA: TGTGCCAGCAGTTTTTATTCGCAGGCTACCTACGAGCAGTACTTC. Its translation is CASSFYSQATYEQYF.